A selection of T cell receptor beta chains follows, all from one sample in a study of regulatory T cells in long-lasting Graves disease. Using its own MiXCR run on the multiplex PCR reads, TCRdb lists one record per CDR3 protein. The sample includes 350,000 to 550,000 distinct CDR3 sequences, 15% of them seen just once. These records were also assigned to another study, of T cells in Graves' hyperthyroidism and ophthalmopathy.

The source material was peripheral blood mononuclear cells (PBMCs), sampled at new diagnosis, from a patient treated with antithyroid drugs. The receptors were gathered from a woman in her 30s with Graves disease. The CDR3 runs from the conserved cysteine through the conserved F or W. The D gene is left open where the match is weak. The size entry is marked missing in some rows and otherwise reads once, few, many or a size class.

TGTGCCAGCAGGGGCACAGGTAGCAATCAGCCCCAGCATTTT	CASRGTGSNQPQHF	TRBJ1-5	TRBV6-1	few	NA
TGTGCCTGGAGTGTGGGTAGCGGGAGCGGGGAGCTGTTTTTT	CAWSVGSGSGELFF	TRBJ2-2	TRBV30	many	TRBD2
TGTGCCAGCAGCGCTACCTGGGGAGGGTCCCAATCCCCTCCTAAAGAGACCCAGTACTTC	CASSATWGGSQSPPKETQYF	TRBJ2-5	TRBV7-9	once	TRBD2
TGCGCCAACAGCTCCCCCCCGTCCTACGAGCAGTACTTC	CANSSPPSYEQYF	TRBJ2-7	TRBV5-1	NA	NA
TGTGCCAGCAGCCAACCGGGACTAGCGGGAGTCTCCTACGAGCAGTACTTC	CASSQPGLAGVSYEQYF	TRBJ2-7	TRBV3-1	many	TRBD2
TGTGCCAGCAGCCTACTGAGGGACAGAAAAAACTATGGCTACACCTTC	CASSLLRDRKNYGYTF	TRBJ1-2	TRBV6-1	NA	TRBD1
TGTGCCACCCAGGGACAGCACAACACTGAAGCTTCCTTT	CATQGQHNTEASF	TRBJ1-1	TRBV2	NA	TRBD1
TGTGCCAGCAGCTTTACACAGGGCGCCAACACCGGGGAGCTGTTTTTT	CASSFTQGANTGELFF	TRBJ2-2	TRBV5-6	few	NA
TGTGCCAGCAGCCAAGACGTAGCGGGAGTCCAAGAGACCCAGTACTTC	CASSQDVAGVQETQYF	TRBJ2-5	TRBV4-2	many	TRBD2
TGTGCCAGCAGTTACTCCCCCTCTGGAAACACCATATATTTT	CASSYSPSGNTIYF	TRBJ1-3	TRBV6-5	NA	NA
TGTGCCGGGAAAAAGCAGAGGAACACTGAAGCTTTCTTT	CAGKKQRNTEAFF	TRBJ1-1	TRBV12-3/TRBV12-4	many	NA
TGTGCCAGCAGCTTATGGGGGGGGCCTAAAAACTCCTACGAGCAGTACTTC	CASSLWGGPKNSYEQYF	TRBJ2-7	TRBV7-9	NA	NA
TGTGCCAGCAGTTACCCCCAAGAGACCCAGTACTTC	CASSYPQETQYF	TRBJ2-5	TRBV6-5	many	NA
TGCGCCAGCAGCTCCTTCACCCTAACTAGCGGCGCCTACGATGAGCAGTTCTTC	CASSSFTLTSGAYDEQFF	TRBJ2-1	TRBV28	NA	TRBD2
TGTGCCAGTAGTATAGAATGGGACAGTTCCTTAGCCAAAAACATTCAGTACTTC	CASSIEWDSSLAKNIQYF	TRBJ2-4	TRBV19	few	TRBD1
TGTGCCAGCAGACCCCCTAGCGGGAGCAACAGTGAGCAGTTCTTC	CASRPPSGSNSEQFF	TRBJ2-1	TRBV6-1	many	TRBD2
TGTGCCAGCAGCCAAGAGAGGGGGCCTCATTATAATTCACCCCTCCACTTT	CASSQERGPHYNSPLHF	TRBJ1-6	TRBV3-1	few	TRBD1
TGTGCCAGCAGCTCGGTACTCCAGGGGAGCACTGAAGCTTTCTTT	CASSSVLQGSTEAFF	TRBJ1-1	TRBV11-3	NA	NA
TGTGCCAGCGCCCTAGCGGGACACAATGAGCAGTTCTTC	CASALAGHNEQFF	TRBJ2-1	TRBV6-1	many	TRBD2
TGTGCCAGCACCCCGGGAGAGGGTGAGCAGTTCTTC	CASTPGEGEQFF	TRBJ2-1	TRBV6-1	many	NA